The entry that follows covers one T cell receptor beta chain sequence. Antigen: not known. A read error may produce the germline difference seen at one junction end. From around 20-30 mg of unsorted bulk tissue, DNA and RNA were co-extracted together. This CDR3 contains 12 residues. Germline V gene sequence: CDR1 SGHAT, CDR2 FQNNGV. The record originates from a study of tumor-infiltrating lymphocytes in primary liver carcinoma. Looking at the study overall: Tumors were staged T1-T3 N0M0 and measured roughly 4 to 10 cm across. Study-level findings and limits: Tumor-adjacent and tumor-blood pairs displayed less overlap than did pairs of tumor regions. A fraction of only about 8-24% of top clones appeared in all five tumor regions. Compared with blood, tumor repertoires held significantly more in their top 250 clones.

The researchers produced TCR beta cDNA from approximately 0.45 ug total RNA with a constant-region primer. Modified slightly, ARM-PCR produced TCR beta libraries over three nested multiplex PCR rounds. PCR rounds one and two used TRBV1-TRBV30 forward primers with a C-beta reverse primer for 9 to 10 cycles each. One entry per CDR3 protein, called by TCRdb with MiXCR from the multiplex PCR reads. In the table there are about 130,000 distinct CDR3 sequences, around 64% of which are singletons. Source material: liver tumor tissue from sampling region 3. Regarding subset: tumor region T3, left-lateral pole. The clonotype comes from a woman aged 60 to 75 with primary liver carcinoma and hepatitis B virus infection. This chain links TRBV11-2 with TRBJ2-1; D might be TRBD1 (5 bases). CDR3 nucleotides: TGTGCCAGCAGCGCCAAGGGGAATGGGCAGTTCTTC. The encoded protein is CASSAKGNGQFF.